Each of the 7 T cell receptor beta chains below was sequenced from the same sample in a study of T cell repertoires in cytomegalovirus infection. Using its own MiXCR run on the reads, TCRdb lists one record per CDR3 protein. The sample has 650,000 to 900,000 distinct CDR3 sequences, 30% to 35% seen once. Their specific antigens are unknown. Sequences were derived from cultured CD8+ T cells from PBMCs, sampled from culture after CMV antigen stimulation. The receptors stem from a human donor in good health (CMV status not recorded). Some clones in this sample may be carry-over from other donors' samples.

V and J are TRBV27 and TRBJ1-5; D gene ambiguous. CDR3 length: 14 amino acids. Germline V gene sequence: CDR1 MNHEY, CDR2 SMNVEV (reference sequence). Trimming shortened V by 0 bases and J by 5 bases, and 8 bases separated the two germline ends. The DNA of the CDR3 is TGTGCCAGCAGTTTATCCCTCCTTGATCAGCCCCAGCATTTT. Translating gives CASSLSLLDQPQHF.

This chain joins TRBV5-8 and TRBJ2-7; D gene unclear. Trimming took off 0 bases at V and 5 bases at J, with 15 bases between the two ends. Germline CDR1 reads SGHTS; CDR2 reads YDEGEE. The CDR3 runs 15 residues. The CDR3 is CASSLGSYLPHEQYF. The CDR3 DNA follows: TGTGCCAGCAGCTTGGGCTCATACCTCCCCCACGAGCAGTACTTC.

This clonotype was detected ten times or more. CDR3 loop: CASSRLAGVTGELFF. The DNA for the CDR3 is TGCGCCAGCAGCAGGCTAGCGGGGGTCACCGGGGAGCTGTTTTTT. The chain uses TRBV4-1 and TRBJ2-2; TRBD2 agrees at 10 bases. CDR1 is MGHRA, CDR2 YSYEKL, per germline. This CDR3 region has 15 residues. The J segment lost 4 bases and the V segment lost 5 bases, leaving 4 bases of the junction unmatched.

This clonotype was observed at least ten times. The chain links TRBV7-2 to TRBJ2-1, with D maybe TRBD1 (6 bases). CDR3 size: 15 residues. Per the germline V gene, CDR1 is SGHTA and CDR2 is FQGNSA. V was clipped by 1 base and J by 3 bases, with 10 bases between them. CDR3 bases: TGTGCCAGCAGCTTAGTGGGGGCAAACTACAATGAGCAGTTCTTC. This encodes CASSLVGANYNEQFF.

Only a few counts were recorded for this clonotype. This chain uses TRBV20-1 with TRBJ1-4, with D possibly TRBD1 on 5 matching bases. V dropped 2 bases and J dropped 7 bases, with 14 bases sitting between them. Germline V lookup: CDR1 DFQATT, CDR2 SNEGSKA (reference sequence). The CDR3 consists of 14 residues. The chain's CDR3 is CSARPGPRTEKLFF. Here the CDR3 DNA reads TGCAGTGCTAGACCGGGACCTCGGACTGAAAAACTGTTTTTT.

This rearrangement joins TRBV27 to TRBJ2-2; 7 bases are shared with TRBD2. Trimming cost V 6 bases and J 6 bases; bases outside gene matches: 7. The CDR3 spans 14 residues. CDR1 MNHEY and CDR2 SMNVEV come from the germline V gene (reference sequence). The CDR3 protein is CASRPLGGAGELFF. In nucleotides, the CDR3 is TGTGCCAGCAGGCCCCTGGGGGGGGCCGGGGAGCTGTTTTTT.

CDR3 region: CASTLAQDPALSGNTIYF. The CDR3 DNA reads TGTGCCAGCACCCTAGCCCAGGACCCGGCCCTCTCTGGAAACACCATATATTTT. The chain is built from TRBV7-6 and TRBJ1-3; D uncertain. The CDR3 totals 18 residues. Trimming took off 7 bases at V and 0 bases at J, with 22 bases between the two ends. Germline V gene lookup returns CDR1 SGHVS and CDR2 FNYEAQ.